This T cell receptor beta chain was sequenced for a study of neurological immune-mediated disorders. In its sample, this clonotype was seen many times. As yet, its antigen is unknown. A read error may be the cause here, since a much bigger clone is one base away. The CDR3 runs 13 residues. Germline lookup yields CDR1 DFQATT and CDR2 SNEGSKA (reference sequence). V lost 3 bases to trimming and J lost 2 bases, with 10 bases between them. TCRdb called the 5' RACE reads again in MiXCR, with one record for every CDR3 protein. This sample carries tens of thousands of distinct CDR3 sequences, around 5% of them seen once, and the ten largest clones take approximately 3.2%. Regarding the study as a whole: Levels of TCR clonal expansion peaked in HTLV-1-associated myelopathy and reached their lowest in multiple sclerosis, under those of healthy controls.

For the unsorted libraries, 2 million PBMCs stored at -80 C served as input. The source is a woman between 45 and 60 years old with multiple sclerosis. This chain joins TRBV20-1 and TRBJ1-1; D is undetermined. Sequenced material: PBMCs. The CDR3 bases are TGCAGTGCTAGTCAGACAACCAACACTGAAGCTTTCTTT. Residues: CSASQTTNTEAFF.